These 24 T cell receptor beta chains were all obtained from the same sample, sequenced in a study of blood T cell repertoires in COVID-19. Profiling relied on immunoSEQ multiplex PCR, and the TCRdb table lists in-frame clones only, not all of them. The table lists more than 95,000 clones, over 65% of them singletons. The sample comprised peripheral blood. The receptors here all came from a man aged 70 or older with acute or convalescent COVID-19.

This rearrangement joins TRBV19 to TRBJ1-2; no definite D call. The V and J ends lost 4 bases and 4 bases respectively, with 7 bases between them. Germline V gene data show CDR1 as LNHDA and CDR2 as SQIVND (reference sequence). The CDR3 extends over 12 amino acids. In DNA form, the CDR3 reads TGTGCCAGTAGTAGCGGCTTCTATGGCTACACCTTC. It is translated as CASSSGFYGYTF. The full variable domain, its missing parts supplied by reference TRBV19 and TRBJ1-2, is DGGITQSPKYLFRKEGQNVTLSCEQNLNHDAMYWYRQDPGQGLRLIYYSQIVNDFQKGDIAEGYSVSREKKESFPLTVTSAQKNPTAFYLCASSSGFYGYTFGSGTRLTVV.

The chain combines TRBV7-3 with TRBJ2-1; a weak D match, TRBD1 (5 bases). Germline assignment: CDR1 SGHTA and CDR2 FQGTGA. Trimming took off 5 bases at V and 8 bases at J, with 16 bases between the two ends. The length of the CDR3 is 14 residues. This chain's CDR3 is CASSRTAVGHEQFF. CDR3 nucleotide sequence: TGTGCCAGCAGCCGGACCGCAGTGGGGCATGAGCAGTTCTTC.

The rearrangement links TRBV28 to TRBJ2-2; weak D call: TRBD2 (6 bases). V gave up 5 bases and J gave up 1 base, with 11 bases separating them. This CDR3 has 15 amino acids. Germline CDR1 reads MDHEN; CDR2 reads SYDVKM. The CDR3 spells CASSSTGLNTGELFF. Written as DNA, the CDR3 is TGTGCCAGCAGTAGCACGGGACTGAACACCGGGGAGCTGTTTTTT.

V is TRBV6-5 and J is TRBJ2-7; a weak D match, TRBD2 (5 bases). The CDR3 is 14 residues long. Germline CDR1 and CDR2: MNHEY and SVGAGI. The V and J ends lost 2 bases and 1 base respectively, with 9 bases between them. The CDR3 region has the DNA TGTGCCAGCAGTTACGGGGAGAGATCCTACGAGCAGTACTTC. The encoded protein is CASSYGERSYEQYF.

The genes are TRBV20-1 and TRBJ1-2; unclear D gene. This CDR3 has 13 amino acids. The germline V gene has CDR1 DFQATT and CDR2 SNEGSKA (reference sequence). V was trimmed by 3 bases and J by 4 bases, leaving 12 bases between them. The CDR3 DNA reads TGCAGTGCTAGTTTGCCAGGAAGCTATGGCTACACCTTC. This encodes CSASLPGSYGYTF.

This clone was picked up a small number of times. This chain joins TRBV5-6 and TRBJ2-7, with D possibly matching TRBD1 (7 bases). Germline loops: CDR1 SGHDT, CDR2 YYEEEE. This CDR3 has 15 residues. Trimming pared 4 bases from V and 4 bases from J, leaving 18 bases between. Here the CDR3 reads CASSPDRVGGYEQYF. CDR3 sequence (DNA): TGTGCCAGCAGCCCTGACAGGGTGGGGGGTTACGAGCAGTACTTC. Together with reference TRBV5-6 and TRBJ2-7, the CDR3 gives the full variable domain: DAGVTQSPTHLIKTRGQQVTLRCSPKSGHDTVSWYQQALGQGPQFIFQYYEEEERQRGNFPDRFSGHQFPNYSSELNVNALLLGDSALYLCASSPDRVGGYEQYFGPGTRLTVT.

This chain links TRBV7-9 with TRBJ1-5, with D perhaps matching TRBD1 (5 bases). V was pared by 2 bases and J by 4 bases, with 6 bases between. The germline V gene encodes CDR1 SEHNR and CDR2 FQNEAQ (reference sequence). This CDR3 contains 13 residues. DNA of the CDR3: TGTGCCAGCAGCTTACAGGGAAATCAGCCCCAGCATTTT. Residues: CASSLQGNQPQHF.

The chain is built from TRBV7-8 and TRBJ1-1; D is perhaps TRBD1 (5 bases). The CDR3 length is 14 residues. Per germline, CDR1 SGHVS and CDR2 FQNEAQ. Deletions cut 5 bases from V and 8 bases from J, with 18 bases between. CDR3 protein: CASSRGSRVTEAFF. Here the CDR3 DNA reads TGTGCCAGCAGCCGAGGTTCCAGGGTAACCGAAGCTTTCTTT. The full variable domain, in which reference TRBV7-8 and TRBJ1-1 provide the parts outside the CDR3, is GAGVSQSPRYKVAKRGQDVALRCDPISGHVSLFWYQQALGQGPEFLTYFQNEAQLDKSGLPSDRFFAERPEGSVSTLKIQRTQQEDSAVYLCASSRGSRVTEAFFGQGTRLTVV.

The sample holds one count of this clone. V and J are TRBV2 and TRBJ1-1, with TRBD1 matching over 7 bases. The V gene end was trimmed by 7 bases and the J gene end by 5 bases; junction bases not matched to a gene: 7. CDR3 length equals 13 residues. The germline V gene encodes CDR1 SNHLY and CDR2 FYNNEI. The DNA for the CDR3 is TGTGCCAGCACAAGGACAGGCCGGACTGAAGCTTTCTTT. Its translation: CASTRTGRTEAFF. Drawing the rest from reference TRBV2 and TRBJ1-1, the complete variable domain is EPEVTQTPSHQVTQMGQEVILRCVPISNHLYFYWYRQILGQKVEFLVSFYNNEISEKSEIFDDQFSVERPDGSNFTLKIRSTKLEDSAMYFCASTRTGRTEAFFGQGTRLTVV.

The rearrangement joins TRBV7-6 to TRBJ1-1, with TRBD1 identical over 9 bases. V trimming: 0 bases; J trimming: 6 bases; junction bases outside the gene matches: 5. The V gene's germline CDR1 is SGHVS and CDR2 FNYEAQ. The CDR3 has 15 amino acids. The CDR3 is CASSLADRGFAEAFF. In DNA form, the CDR3 reads TGTGCCAGCAGCTTAGCGGACAGGGGTTTCGCTGAAGCTTTCTTT.

The gene calls are TRBV19 and TRBJ1-1; D is unclear. The V end lost 6 bases, the J end lost 3 bases, and 20 bases lay between the germline ends. The CDR3 is made up of 16 amino acids. Germline CDR1 LNHDA, CDR2 SQIVND (reference sequence). The CDR3 sequence: CASRGGNGLGYTEAFF. CDR3 bases: TGTGCCAGTAGAGGAGGGAATGGGCTTGGGTACACTGAAGCTTTCTTT.

In its sample, this clone was seen once. The chain uses TRBV5-4 and TRBJ2-3; D possibly corresponds to TRBD1 (6 bases). V lost 2 bases and J 2 bases, leaving 9 bases between the germline ends. CDR1 SGHNT and CDR2 YYREEE come from the germline V gene (reference sequence). CDR3 length equals 14 residues. CDR3 sequence: CASSFQGTTDTQYF. The CDR3 DNA is TGTGCCAGCAGCTTTCAGGGGACCACAGATACGCAGTATTTT.

This chain connects TRBV5-1 to TRBJ2-7; a weak D match, TRBD2 (5 bases). V lost 1 base to trimming and J lost 0 bases, with 14 bases between them. The CDR3 is 16 residues long. Germline lookup yields CDR1 SGHRS and CDR2 YFSETQ. The CDR3 nucleotides read TGCGCCAGCAGCTTGCCAGCGGATACGAACTCCTACGAGCAGTACTTC. Translated, it gives CASSLPADTNSYEQYF.

This chain joins TRBV7-9 and TRBJ2-3; D perhaps matches TRBD2 (5 bases). The V and J ends lost 7 bases and 3 bases respectively, with 14 bases between them. CDR3 size: 14 residues. Germline V CDR1 and CDR2: SEHNR, FQNEAQ (reference sequence). The CDR3 bases are TGTGCCAGCACCCTAGCTCGAATAACAGATACGCAGTATTTT. Amino acids: CASTLARITDTQYF.

The V gene is TRBV5-4, the J gene TRBJ1-2; no definite D call. Trimming removed 4 bases at V and 6 bases at J, with 13 bases between. The germline V gene has CDR1 SGHNT and CDR2 YYREEE (reference sequence). CDR3 length: 13 amino acids. The CDR3 reads CASSLQLWHGYTF. CDR3 DNA: TGTGCCAGCAGCCTACAGTTATGGCATGGCTACACCTTC. Full variable domain (rest looked up from reference TRBV5-4 and TRBJ1-2): ETGVTQSPTHLIKTRGQQVTLRCSSQSGHNTVSWYQQALGQGPQFIFQYYREEENGRGNFPPRFSGLQFPNYSSELNVNALELDDSALYLCASSLQLWHGYTFGSGTRLTVV.

The V gene is TRBV2, the J gene TRBJ2-1, with TRBD1 as a possible D gene (5 bases). The CDR3 has 13 amino acids. Germline V gives CDR1 SNHLY, CDR2 FYNNEI. V lost 6 bases and J 5 bases, leaving 11 bases between the germline ends. The CDR3 DNA follows: TGTGCCAGCAGGGAACAGGTAGACAATGAGCAGTTCTTC. Translation: CASREQVDNEQFF.

The gene calls are TRBV4-2 and TRBJ1-2; no firm D call. Per germline, CDR1 LGHNA and CDR2 YNFKEQ. V shed 1 base and J shed 8 bases, with 14 bases lying between them. The CDR3 has 14 residues. The CDR3 DNA reads TGTGCCAGCAGCCAAGTCGCCGGGTATCAAGGCTACACCTTC. It specifies CASSQVAGYQGYTF.

The chain uses TRBV18 and TRBJ1-2; the D gene is possibly TRBD1 (6 bases). The germline gives CDR1 KGHSH, CDR2 LQKENI. The CDR3 runs to 17 residues. V was cut by 0 bases and J by 2 bases, with 16 bases left in between. CDR3 amino acids: CASSPPVGTQGNYGYTF. CDR3 nucleotide sequence: TGTGCCAGCTCACCACCGGTAGGGACCCAGGGGAACTATGGCTACACCTTC.

The chain has TRBV19 and TRBJ2-1; a weak D match, TRBD1 (6 bases). Trimming removed 3 bases from V and 4 bases from J, with 10 bases in between. CDR1 is LNHDA and CDR2 is SQIVND in the germline V gene (reference sequence). CDR3 length equals 14 residues. The CDR3 region is CASSIPTGYNEQFF. CDR3 sequence (DNA): TGTGCCAGTAGTATCCCAACAGGGTACAATGAGCAGTTCTTC.

The chain couples TRBV12-3 or TRBV12-4 to TRBJ2-2, with D possibly TRBD1 on 5 matching bases. The V end was cut by 8 bases, the J end by 2 bases, with 9 bases between. There are 13 residues in the CDR3. CDR3 DNA sequence: TGTGCCAGCGGGGCAGGAAACACCGGGGAGCTGTTTTTT. Amino acids: CASGAGNTGELFF.

The CDR3 is CASTKTGFGEKLFF. The DNA for the CDR3 is TGTGCCAGCACCAAAACGGGATTTGGGGAAAAACTGTTTTTT. This chain connects TRBV6-6 to TRBJ1-4; D gene ambiguous. Germline V gene sequence: CDR1 MNHNY, CDR2 SVGAGI (reference sequence). This CDR3 is built from 14 residues. Trimming took 7 bases from V and 8 from J, leaving 17 bases between them.

This clone occurred a few times. This chain connects TRBV7-9 to TRBJ2-3; TRBD1 matches at 7 bases. CDR3 length: 17 amino acids. Per germline, CDR1 SEHNR and CDR2 FQNEAQ (reference sequence). The J segment lost 2 bases and the V segment lost 2 bases, leaving 10 bases of the junction unmatched. The CDR3 DNA follows: TGTGCCAGCAGCTTACGGATCTCAGGGGGACCCACAGATACGCAGTATTTT. It translates to CASSLRISGGPTDTQYF.

V is TRBV7-2 and J is TRBJ1-5; TRBD1 matches at 7 bases. CDR1 is SGHTA, CDR2 FQGNSA, per germline. The CDR3 has 13 amino acids. The V segment lost 4 bases and the J segment 6 bases; nucleotides outside the gene matches: 3. CDR3 protein: CASSSDRVQPQHF. CDR3 nucleotide sequence: TGTGCCAGCAGCTCTGACAGGGTTCAGCCCCAGCATTTT.

The genes are TRBV7-2 and TRBJ2-1, with D tentatively TRBD1 (6 bases). Trimming pared 5 bases from V and 8 bases from J, leaving 16 bases between. The CDR3 runs to 14 residues. In germline, CDR1 is SGHTA, CDR2 FQGNSA. The CDR3 region has the DNA TGTGCCAGCAGCCCACCGCCGACAGGATATGAGCAGTTCTTC. Translated: CASSPPPTGYEQFF.